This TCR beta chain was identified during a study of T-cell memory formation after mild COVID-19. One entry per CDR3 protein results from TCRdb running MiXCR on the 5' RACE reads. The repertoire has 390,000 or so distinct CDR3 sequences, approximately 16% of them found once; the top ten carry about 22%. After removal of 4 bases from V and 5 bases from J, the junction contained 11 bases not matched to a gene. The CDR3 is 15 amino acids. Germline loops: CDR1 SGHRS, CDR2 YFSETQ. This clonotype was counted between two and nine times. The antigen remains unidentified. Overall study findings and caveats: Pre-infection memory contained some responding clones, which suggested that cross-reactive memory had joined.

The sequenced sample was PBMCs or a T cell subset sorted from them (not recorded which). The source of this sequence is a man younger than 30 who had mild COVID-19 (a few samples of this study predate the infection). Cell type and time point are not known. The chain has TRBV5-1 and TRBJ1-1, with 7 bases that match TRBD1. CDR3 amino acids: CASSPEGGSVTEAFF. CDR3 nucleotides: TGCGCCAGCAGCCCCGAAGGGGGCTCGGTTACTGAAGCTTTCTTT.